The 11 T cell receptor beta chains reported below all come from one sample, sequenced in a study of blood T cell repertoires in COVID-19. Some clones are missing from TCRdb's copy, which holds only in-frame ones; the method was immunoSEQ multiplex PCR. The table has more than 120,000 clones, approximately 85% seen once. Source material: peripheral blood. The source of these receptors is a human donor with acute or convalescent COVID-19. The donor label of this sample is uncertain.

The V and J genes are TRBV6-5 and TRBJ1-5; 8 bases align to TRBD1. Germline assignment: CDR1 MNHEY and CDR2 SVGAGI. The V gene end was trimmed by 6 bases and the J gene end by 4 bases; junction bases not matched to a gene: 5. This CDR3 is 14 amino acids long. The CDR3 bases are TGTGCCAGCAGCCGACAGGGGCAGAATCAGCCCCAGCATTTT. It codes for CASSRQGQNQPQHF.

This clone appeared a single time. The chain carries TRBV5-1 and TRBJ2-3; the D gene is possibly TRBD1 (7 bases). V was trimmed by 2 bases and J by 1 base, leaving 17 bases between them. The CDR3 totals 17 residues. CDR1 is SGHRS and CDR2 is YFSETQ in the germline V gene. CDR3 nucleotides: TGCGCCAGCAGCTTACTCAGGGGGGTCCCCGGCACAGATACGCAGTATTTT. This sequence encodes CASSLLRGVPGTDTQYF.

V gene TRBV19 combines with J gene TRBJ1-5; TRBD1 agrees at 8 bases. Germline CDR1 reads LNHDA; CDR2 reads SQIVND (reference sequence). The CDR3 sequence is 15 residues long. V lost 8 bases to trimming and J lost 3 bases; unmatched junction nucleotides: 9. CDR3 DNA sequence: TGTGCCAGTTTGGACAGGGTGACCCCCAATCAGCCCCAGCATTTT. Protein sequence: CASLDRVTPNQPQHF. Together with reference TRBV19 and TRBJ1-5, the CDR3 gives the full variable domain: DGGITQSPKYLFRKEGQNVTLSCEQNLNHDAMYWYRQDPGQGLRLIYYSQIVNDFQKGDIAEGYSVSREKKESFPLTVTSAQKNPTAFYLCASLDRVTPNQPQHFGDGTRLSIL.

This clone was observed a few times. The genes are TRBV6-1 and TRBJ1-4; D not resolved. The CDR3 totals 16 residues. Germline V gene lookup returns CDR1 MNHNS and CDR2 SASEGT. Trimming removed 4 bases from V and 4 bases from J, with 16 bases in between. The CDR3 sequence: CASSAVGVPNNEKLFF. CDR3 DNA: TGTGCCAGCAGTGCCGTCGGGGTGCCCAATAATGAAAAACTGTTTTTT.

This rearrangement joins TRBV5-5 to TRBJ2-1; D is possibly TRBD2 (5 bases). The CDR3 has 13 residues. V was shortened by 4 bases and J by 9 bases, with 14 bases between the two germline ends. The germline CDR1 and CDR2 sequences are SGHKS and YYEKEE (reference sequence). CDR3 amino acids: CASSRPGSGEQFF. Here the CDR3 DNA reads TGTGCCAGCAGCCGGCCGGGGAGCGGTGAGCAGTTCTTC.

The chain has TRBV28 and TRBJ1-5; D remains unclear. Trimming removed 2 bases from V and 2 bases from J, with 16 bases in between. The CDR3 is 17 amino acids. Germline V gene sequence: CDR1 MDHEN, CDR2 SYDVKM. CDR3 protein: CASSLNPVGRGNQPQHF. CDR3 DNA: TGTGCCAGCAGTTTAAACCCAGTGGGTCGGGGCAATCAGCCCCAGCATTTT.

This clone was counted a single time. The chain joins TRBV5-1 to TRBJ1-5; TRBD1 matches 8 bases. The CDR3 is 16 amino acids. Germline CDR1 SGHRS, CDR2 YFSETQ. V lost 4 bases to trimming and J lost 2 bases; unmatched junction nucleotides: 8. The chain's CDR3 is CASSPGQDRGNQPQHF. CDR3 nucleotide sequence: TGCGCCAGCAGCCCGGGACAGGACCGAGGCAATCAGCCCCAGCATTTT.

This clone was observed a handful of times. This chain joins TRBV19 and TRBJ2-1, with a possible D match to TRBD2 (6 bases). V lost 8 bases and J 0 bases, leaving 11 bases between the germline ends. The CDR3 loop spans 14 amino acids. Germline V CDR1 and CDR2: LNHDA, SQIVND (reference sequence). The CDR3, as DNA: TGTGCCAGTTCGGACTACCTCTCCTACAATGAGCAGTTCTTC. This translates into CASSDYLSYNEQFF.

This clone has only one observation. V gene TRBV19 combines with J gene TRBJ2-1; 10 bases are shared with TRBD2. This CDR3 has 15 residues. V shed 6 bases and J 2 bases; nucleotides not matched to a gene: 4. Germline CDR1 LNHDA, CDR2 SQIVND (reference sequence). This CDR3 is CASREREGPYNEQFF. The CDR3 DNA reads TGTGCCAGTAGGGAGCGGGAGGGACCCTACAATGAGCAGTTCTTC.

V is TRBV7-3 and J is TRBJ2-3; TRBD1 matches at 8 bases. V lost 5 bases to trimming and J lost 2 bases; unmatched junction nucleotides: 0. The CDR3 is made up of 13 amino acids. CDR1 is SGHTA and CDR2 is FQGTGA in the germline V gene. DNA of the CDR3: TGTGCCAGCAGCCAGGGGGCCACAGATACGCAGTATTTT. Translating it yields CASSQGATDTQYF.

The CDR3, as DNA: TGTGCCAGTCGCGGACAGAGTTATAGCAATCAGCCCCAGCATTTT. Residues: CASRGQSYSNQPQHF. V gene TRBV27 combines with J gene TRBJ1-5; a weak D match, TRBD1 (6 bases). Germline V gene sequence: CDR1 MNHEY, CDR2 SMNVEV (reference sequence). The CDR3 has 15 residues. V was cut by 9 bases and J by 0 bases, with 15 bases left in between.